Shown below are 32 T cell receptor beta chains from a single sample sequenced in a study of Ad26.COV2.S vaccination and SARS-CoV-2 variants. The assay was immunoSEQ multiplex PCR, and TCRdb's table has in-frame clones only and misses some. The sample has approximately 460,000 clones, 80% to 90% seen once. As for treatment: roughly 19 received Ad26.COV2.S at low or high dose, single or two shots; 5 received placebo; per-sample allocation not given. Day 63 after the first vaccine or placebo injection was the time point for sampling. The material was peripheral blood, obtained in a trial of Ad26.COV2.S vaccine versus placebo. The receptors stem from a person between 18 and 59 years old who received the Ad26.COV2.S COVID-19 vaccine or a placebo.

The J gene is TRBJ1-2, the V gene TRBV19; D call uncertain. Germline lookup yields CDR1 LNHDA and CDR2 SQIVND (reference sequence). The CDR3 loop spans 16 amino acids. The V end was cut by 3 bases, the J end by 1 base, with 15 bases between. The CDR3 DNA reads TGTGCCAGTAGTATTGAGGTCGGGCGGGTTAACTATGGCTACACCTTC. Its protein is CASSIEVGRVNYGYTF.

CDR3 nucleotides: TGTGCCAGCAGTTTCTCGGTACATTATAACTATGGCTACACCTTC. Translation gives CASSFSVHYNYGYTF. The rearrangement links TRBV28 to TRBJ1-2; D unclear. V was pared by 3 bases and J by 1 base, with 12 bases between. Germline V CDR1 and CDR2: MDHEN, SYDVKM. The CDR3 sequence is 15 residues long.

The CDR3, as DNA: TGTGCCAGCAGCCGCGGACTAGCTACAGATACGCAGTATTTT. This sequence encodes CASSRGLATDTQYF. V gene TRBV6-5 combines with J gene TRBJ2-3; 8 bases align to TRBD2. Germline CDR1 is MNHEY and CDR2 is SVGAGI. V was clipped by 6 bases and J by 3 bases; unmatched bases: 5. The CDR3 spans 14 residues.

This CDR3 reads CASSLGVYTEAFF. The CDR3 nucleotides are TGTGCCAGCAGTTTAGGGGTGTACACTGAAGCTTTCTTT. The chain uses TRBV28 and TRBJ1-1; no definite D call. This CDR3 comprises 13 residues. CDR1 and CDR2 from the germline V gene are MDHEN and SYDVKM. Trimming cost V 2 bases and J 3 bases, with 7 bases left between them.

The chain has TRBV14 and TRBJ1-3; unclear D gene. Trimming took off 6 bases at V and 0 bases at J, with 9 bases between the two ends. Germline V gene sequence: CDR1 SGHDN, CDR2 FVKESK. CDR3 length equals 14 residues. The CDR3 sequence: CASRGGGSGNTIYF. In DNA, the CDR3 is TGTGCCAGCAGAGGAGGTGGCTCTGGAAACACCATATATTTT.

The chain couples TRBV21-1 to TRBJ2-6. TRBV21-1 is flagged as a pseudogene. This CDR3 region has 21 residues. The CDR3 sequence: CASSKDLPLRRANSGANVLTF. The CDR3, as DNA: TGTGCCAGCAGCAAAGATCTGCCCCTAAGACGCGCCAACTCTGGGGCCAACGTCCTGACTTTC.

This chain uses TRBV6-2 or TRBV6-3 with TRBJ1-5; 10 bases match TRBD1. The CDR3 is 17 residues long. Trimming removed 6 bases from V and 2 bases from J; junction bases left unmatched: 10. The V gene's germline CDR1 is MNHEY and CDR2 SVGEGT. The CDR3 here is CASSPGTGVFGNQPQHF. CDR3 DNA: TGTGCCAGCAGCCCCGGGACAGGGGTTTTCGGCAATCAGCCCCAGCATTTT.

The chain links TRBV30 to TRBJ1-5; unclear D gene. CDR1 GTSNPN and CDR2 SVGIG come from the germline V gene (reference sequence). The germline V and J ends were trimmed by 2 bases and 10 bases, with 21 bases remaining between them. This CDR3 spans 15 amino acids. CDR3 DNA sequence: TGTGCCTGGAGTTTGGTCGCCGGATCGACCGAACCCCAGCATTTT. It yields the protein CAWSLVAGSTEPQHF.

The chain links TRBV5-1 to TRBJ1-3; a possible D gene is TRBD1 (5 bases). The CDR3 is 12 amino acids. The V gene lost 0 bases and the J gene lost 10 bases, with 8 bases spanning the gap. CDR1 is SGHRS and CDR2 is YFSETQ in the germline V gene. The CDR3 here is CASSLDEGTIYF. CDR3 sequence (DNA): TGCGCCAGCAGCTTGGACGAGGGGACCATATATTTT.

This chain uses TRBV28 with TRBJ2-2; D is perhaps TRBD2 (6 bases). The CDR3 sequence is 14 residues long. Germline CDR1 and CDR2: MDHEN and SYDVKM. The V end was cut by 8 bases, the J end by 2 bases, with 12 bases between. CDR3 loop: CASQMGLNTGELFF. In DNA form, the CDR3 reads TGTGCCAGCCAGATGGGACTCAACACCGGGGAGCTGTTTTTT.

The chain links TRBV2 to TRBJ1-2; no firm D call. V shed 3 bases and J shed 6 bases, with 5 bases lying between them. CDR1 is SNHLY, CDR2 FYNNEI, per germline. The CDR3 consists of 11 residues. CDR3 DNA: TGTGCCAGCAGTGAGACCCATGGCTACACCTTC. Its protein product is CASSETHGYTF.

CDR3 region: CASSLGGGMVNEQFF. DNA for the CDR3: TGTGCCAGCAGCTTAGGGGGCGGGATGGTAAATGAGCAGTTCTTC. The chain uses TRBV7-2 and TRBJ2-1, with D possibly matching TRBD2 (6 bases). Germline V gene lookup returns CDR1 SGHTA and CDR2 FQGNSA. The CDR3 consists of 15 residues. Deletions cut 1 base from V and 7 bases from J, with 14 bases between. Combining the CDR3 with reference TRBV7-2 and TRBJ2-1 gives the whole variable domain GAGVSQSPSNKVTEKGKDVELRCDPISGHTALYWYRQSLGQGLEFLIYFQGNSAPDKSGLPSDRFSAERTGGSVSTLTIQRTQQEDSAVYLCASSLGGGMVNEQFFGPGTRLTVL.

CDR3 nucleotide sequence: TGTGCCAGCAGCTCTCGGGACTACCCCTACAATGAGCAGTTCTTC. This codes for CASSSRDYPYNEQFF. The rearrangement links TRBV14 to TRBJ2-1; TRBD2 agrees at 7 bases. CDR1 and CDR2 from the germline V gene are SGHDN and FVKESK. The ends lost 5 bases at V and 2 bases at J; junction bases unmatched: 6. CDR3 size: 15 residues.

The CDR3 region is CASSPVGLATDTQYF. As DNA, the CDR3 is TGTGCCAGCAGTCCCGTGGGACTAGCGACAGATACGCAGTATTTT. This sequence joins TRBV3-1 (or the pseudogene TRBV3-2) and TRBJ2-3; 10 bases fit TRBD2. The CDR3 contains 15 residues. V was pared by 6 bases and J by 3 bases, with 6 bases of the junction left unmatched. Germline CDR1 reads LGHDT; CDR2 reads YNNKEL (reference sequence).

The chain employs TRBV7-9 and TRBJ1-2; 7 bases line up with TRBD1. The CDR3 extends over 15 amino acids. Germline trimming cut 2 bases from V and 1 base from J; bases unmatched to any gene: 4. Germline CDR1 is SEHNR and CDR2 is FQNEAQ (reference sequence). DNA of the CDR3: TGTGCCAGCAGCTTATGGGGGACAGTTAACTATGGCTACACCTTC. It translates to CASSLWGTVNYGYTF.

This chain joins TRBV19 and TRBJ2-7; the D is unclear. This CDR3 comprises 13 residues. Trimming removed 2 bases at V and 4 bases at J, with 9 bases between. Germline lookup yields CDR1 LNHDA and CDR2 SQIVND (reference sequence). CDR3 sequence reads: CASSISTRYEQYF. CDR3 nucleotides: TGTGCCAGTAGTATAAGTACGAGGTACGAGCAGTACTTC. The full variable domain, with the rest looked up from reference TRBV19 and TRBJ2-7, is DGGITQSPKYLFRKEGQNVTLSCEQNLNHDAMYWYRQDPGQGLRLIYYSQIVNDFQKGDIAEGYSVSREKKESFPLTVTSAQKNPTAFYLCASSISTRYEQYFGPGTRLTVT.

This clone was detected once. This chain uses TRBV7-9 with TRBJ2-5, with D possibly being TRBD1 (6 bases). This CDR3 is 13 amino acids long. The V end was cut by 7 bases, the J end by 2 bases, with 11 bases between. Per the germline V gene, CDR1 is SEHNR and CDR2 is FQNEAQ (reference sequence). CDR3 amino acids: CASTGQPQETQYF. The DNA for the CDR3 is TGTGCCAGCACCGGACAGCCACAAGAGACCCAGTACTTC.

The chain links TRBV24-1 to TRBJ2-1; no clear D. The CDR3 contains 15 residues. Trimming removed 2 bases at V and 5 bases at J, with 12 bases between. CDR1 is KGHDR, CDR2 SFDVKD, per germline. The CDR3 region is CATSDSGPSHNEQFF. The DNA for the CDR3 is TGTGCCACCAGTGATTCCGGCCCCAGTCACAATGAGCAGTTCTTC.

The chain is built from TRBV3-1 (or the pseudogene TRBV3-2) and TRBJ2-5; D gene uncertain. Germline V lookup: CDR1 LGHDT, CDR2 YNNKEL (reference sequence). V shed 1 base and J shed 5 bases, with 8 bases lying between them. This CDR3 spans 13 amino acids. The CDR3: CASSQAGPETQYF. The DNA of the CDR3 is TGTGCCAGCAGCCAAGCTGGACCGGAGACCCAGTACTTC.

The gene calls are TRBV6-6 and TRBJ2-7, with D uncertain. Deletions cut 0 bases from V and 0 bases from J, with 9 bases between. The CDR3 has 15 amino acids. Germline CDR1 reads MNHNY; CDR2 reads SVGAGI (reference sequence). CDR3 DNA: TGTGCCAGCAGTTACTCTGCCGGCAGCTCCTACGAGCAGTACTTC. It specifies CASSYSAGSSYEQYF.

The chain carries TRBV9 and TRBJ1-4; D remains unclear. This CDR3 region has 16 residues. Germline values: CDR1 SGDLS, CDR2 YYNGEE. The V gene lost 4 bases and the J gene lost 3 bases, with 16 bases spanning the gap. The CDR3 protein is CASSPGSELANEKLFF. Here the CDR3 DNA reads TGTGCCAGCAGCCCGGGCAGTGAACTCGCTAATGAAAAACTGTTTTTT.

The rearrangement links TRBV11-1 to TRBJ1-6; weak D call: TRBD1 (5 bases). Trimming took off 3 bases at V and 9 bases at J, with 9 bases between the two ends. The CDR3 is 13 residues long. Germline V gene data show CDR1 as SGHAT and CDR2 as FQDESV (reference sequence). The CDR3 sequence is CASSLGGTSPLHF. The CDR3 DNA sequence: TGTGCCAGCAGCTTGGGGGGAACTTCACCCCTCCACTTT. The whole variable domain, remainder taken from reference TRBV11-1 and TRBJ1-6, is EAEVAQSPRYKITEKSQAVAFWCDPISGHATLYWYRQILGQGPELLVQFQDESVVDDSQLPKDRFSAERLKGVDSTLKIQPAELGDSAMYLCASSLGGTSPLHFGNGTRLTVT.

Notes on this clone: Other DNA sequences of this sample code for an identical CDR3. J is TRBJ1-2 and V is TRBV12-3 or TRBV12-4; no clear D gene. Trimming cost V 5 bases and J 2 bases, with 3 bases left between them. This CDR3 contains 11 residues. The CDR3 reads CASSRNYGYTF. DNA for the CDR3: TGTGCCAGCAGTCGAAACTATGGCTACACCTTC.

The rearrangement links TRBV7-3 to TRBJ2-1, with TRBD2 matching 13 bases. The germline V gene encodes CDR1 SGHTA and CDR2 FQGTGA. This CDR3 region has 22 residues. The J segment lost 10 bases and the V segment lost 5 bases, leaving 29 bases of the junction unmatched. The CDR3 coding sequence is TGTGCCAGCAGCCTAATGAGAAATGGGACAGCCGGACTAGCGGGAGTAAGAAACGAGCAGTTCTTC. Protein product: CASSLMRNGTAGLAGVRNEQFF.

This chain connects TRBV29-1 to TRBJ2-7; 9 positions match TRBD1. The trim removed 4 bases at V and 3 bases at J, leaving 7 bases unmatched. This CDR3 is built from 14 residues. CDR1 is SQVTM, CDR2 ANQGSEA, per germline. In DNA form, the CDR3 reads TGCAGCGTTGTCGGTAGACAGGGGGACTACGAGCAGTACTTC. It translates to CSVVGRQGDYEQYF.

This sequence joins TRBV11-2 and TRBJ2-7, with D unclear. Trimming stripped 2 bases from V and 0 bases from J, with 8 bases between. CDR1 SGHAT and CDR2 FQNNGV come from the germline V gene. The CDR3 is made up of 14 amino acids. The CDR3, as DNA: TGTGCCAGCAGCTTAAGTCGAGCCTCCTACGAGCAGTACTTC. Protein: CASSLSRASYEQYF.

V is TRBV2 and J is TRBJ2-1; 13 positions match TRBD2. Trimming at V came to 0 bases and at J to 5 bases, leaving 13 bases not matched to a gene. This CDR3 comprises 20 residues. Germline V CDR1 and CDR2: SNHLY, FYNNEI. The CDR3 spells CASSEAPFRALAGGHNEQFF. The DNA for the CDR3 is TGTGCCAGCAGTGAAGCCCCGTTCCGTGCACTAGCGGGGGGGCACAATGAGCAGTTCTTC.

The chain uses TRBV18 and TRBJ1-4; D ambiguous. V lost 0 bases to trimming and J lost 8 bases, with 4 bases between them. The germline V gene encodes CDR1 KGHSH and CDR2 LQKENI. CDR3 length: 12 residues. CDR3 DNA sequence: TGTGCCAGCTCACCACCGGACGAAAAACTGTTTTTT. Protein sequence: CASSPPDEKLFF.

This chain links TRBV13 with TRBJ2-5; TRBD1 agrees at 11 bases. The germline V gene has CDR1 PRHDT and CDR2 FYEKMQ (reference sequence). Trimming removed 1 base from V and 5 bases from J; junction bases left unmatched: 3. The CDR3 sequence is 15 residues long. The CDR3 nucleotides are TGTGCCAGCAGCTTAGACGGACAGGGGGCCGAGACCCAGTACTTC. Amino acids: CASSLDGQGAETQYF.

The V call is TRBV10-3, the J call TRBJ2-5, with TRBD2 matching 8 bases. V was clipped by 5 bases and J by 9 bases; unmatched bases: 17. The germline V gene encodes CDR1 ENHRY and CDR2 SYGVKD. This CDR3 comprises 16 residues. This CDR3 reads CAISPEISGARGAQYF. The DNA for the CDR3 is TGTGCCATCAGTCCCGAGATTAGCGGCGCGCGGGGGGCCCAGTACTTC.

The chain employs TRBV19 and TRBJ1-1; no reliable D call. From germline, CDR1 is LNHDA and CDR2 SQIVND (reference sequence). Trimming cost V 4 bases and J 3 bases, with 9 bases left between them. The CDR3 covers 13 residues. The CDR3, as DNA: TGTGCCAGTAGTACTCCCTGGGACACTGAAGCTTTCTTT. Protein product: CASSTPWDTEAFF.

The chain recombines TRBV28 with TRBJ2-5; 7 nucleotides line up with TRBD1. There are 17 residues in the CDR3. Germline assignment: CDR1 MDHEN and CDR2 SYDVKM. V gave up 5 bases and J gave up 0 bases; unmatched junction bases: 12. CDR3 protein: CASSRLKLQGYQETQYF. CDR3 DNA: TGTGCCAGCAGTCGACTAAAACTACAGGGGTACCAAGAGACCCAGTACTTC.